The 16 T cell receptor beta chains listed next were all sequenced from one sample in a study of T cell changes during pregnancy in multiple sclerosis. TCRdb's copy holds only in-frame clones and misses some; the assay was immunoSEQ multiplex PCR. The sample lists some 85,000 clones; about 93% were seen once. The specimen comprised peripheral blood, sampled in the second trimester of pregnancy. The receptors derive from a female donor in good health, enrolled as a control in a pregnancy study.

This clone was recorded only once. The chain recombines TRBV4-3 with TRBJ2-5; D is uncertain. Germline V gene lookup returns CDR1 LGHNA and CDR2 YSLEER. Trimming stripped 0 bases from V and 4 bases from J, with 9 bases between. The CDR3 runs 14 residues. Here the CDR3 reads CASSQDLVGETQYF. DNA for the CDR3: TGCGCCAGCAGCCAAGACCTGGTCGGAGAGACCCAGTACTTC.

The chain recombines TRBV9 with TRBJ2-3, with D tentatively TRBD2 (5 bases). V lost 0 bases and J lost 2, with 13 bases in between. Germline CDR1 reads SGDLS; CDR2 reads YYNGEE. The CDR3 loop spans 16 amino acids. In DNA form, the CDR3 reads TGTGCCAGCAGCGTAGGACTACCGGGATTCACAGATACGCAGTATTTT. Its protein product is CASSVGLPGFTDTQYF.

The chain has TRBV6-4 and TRBJ1-5, with 7 bases that match TRBD1. The CDR3 has 16 residues. Losses at the gene ends were 4 bases for V and 2 bases for J; bases not matched to a gene: 8. Germline CDR1 MRHNA, CDR2 SNTAGT. The CDR3 nucleotides read TGTGCCAGCAGTGCCACGACAGGGCAAGGCAATCAGCCCCAGCATTTT. Encoded protein: CASSATTGQGNQPQHF.

The J gene is TRBJ2-2, the V gene TRBV9; D possibly corresponds to TRBD2 (6 bases). Trimming removed 6 bases at V and 0 bases at J, with 15 bases between. The CDR3 is 16 residues long. Germline values: CDR1 SGDLS, CDR2 YYNGEE. The CDR3 DNA reads as TGTGCCAGCACCCCGGGGGTAGTAACGAACACCGGGGAGCTGTTTTTT. This translates into CASTPGVVTNTGELFF. The full variable domain, in which reference TRBV9 and TRBJ2-2 provide the parts outside the CDR3, is DSGVTQTPKHLITATGQRVTLRCSPRSGDLSVYWYQQSLDQGLQFLIQYYNGEERAKGNILERFSAQQFPDLHSELNLSSLELGDSALYFCASTPGVVTNTGELFFGEGSRLTVL.

The CDR3 DNA sequence: TGCAGCGTTGAGTCCCCGAGCTCCTACGAGCAGTACTTC. Protein product: CSVESPSSYEQYF. The chain joins TRBV29-1 to TRBJ2-7, with D unclear. Germline V gene lookup returns CDR1 SQVTM and CDR2 ANQGSEA. The CDR3 has 13 amino acids. V dropped 3 bases and J dropped 0 bases, with 9 bases sitting between them.

The chain couples TRBV7-2 to TRBJ1-1; TRBD1 matches at 12 bases. The CDR3 consists of 15 residues. Germline assignment: CDR1 SGHTA and CDR2 FQGNSA. V was pared by 5 bases and J by 4 bases, with 5 bases of the junction left unmatched. The CDR3 coding sequence is TGTGCCAGCAGCGAGGGGACAGGGGGCCGCACTGAAGCTTTCTTT. Residues: CASSEGTGGRTEAFF.

The V gene is TRBV10-3, the J gene TRBJ1-1, with 8 nucleotides matching TRBD1. J was trimmed by 6 bases and V by 4 bases; bases with no gene match: 10. This CDR3 region has 15 residues. Germline-derived CDR1 and CDR2 are ENHRY and SYGVKD. CDR3 nucleotide sequence: TGTGCCATCAGTGGAAGCCAGGGGGCTTTCGCTGAAGCTTTCTTT. It specifies CAISGSQGAFAEAFF.

This clone was seen just once. V usage is TRBV7-2 and J usage is TRBJ1-2, with 9 bases fitting TRBD1. V was pared by 3 bases and J by 1 base, with 0 bases of the junction left unmatched. The CDR3 has 14 amino acids. CDR1 and CDR2 (germline): SGHTA, FQGNSA. The CDR3 region is CASSLDRGNYGYTF. In DNA form, the CDR3 reads TGTGCCAGCAGCTTGGACAGGGGTAACTATGGCTACACCTTC.

This sequence joins TRBV4-1 and TRBJ2-2, with a possible D match to TRBD1 (7 bases). CDR1 MGHRA and CDR2 YSYEKL come from the germline V gene. This CDR3 has 16 residues. Trimming removed 1 base from V and 7 bases from J, with 16 bases in between. This CDR3 is CASSQVARGAGGELFF. The CDR3 nucleotides read TGCGCCAGCAGCCAAGTTGCCAGGGGGGCGGGCGGGGAGCTGTTTTTT.

The chain links TRBV6-5 to TRBJ1-1; 7 bases map to TRBD1. With 2 bases clipped from V and 4 bases from J, the junction kept 10 bases outside the gene matches. Germline V gene sequence: CDR1 MNHEY, CDR2 SVGAGI. CDR3 size: 16 residues. This CDR3 is CASSYAGYRGSTEAFF. Written as DNA, the CDR3 is TGTGCCAGCAGTTACGCGGGTTACAGGGGAAGCACTGAAGCTTTCTTT.

V is TRBV9 and J is TRBJ1-1, with a tentative D call TRBD1 (6 bases). The CDR3 has 17 amino acids. Trimming left V 0 bases short and J 4 bases short, with 19 bases between. CDR1 is SGDLS, CDR2 YYNGEE, per germline. The CDR3 DNA sequence: TGTGCCAGCAGCGTAGTAGGACAGCTCACCCTGGGCACTGAAGCTTTCTTT. Translation: CASSVVGQLTLGTEAFF.

The V call is TRBV5-4, the J call TRBJ2-3; TRBD1 might be the D (5 bases). CDR3 length: 15 amino acids. Germline CDR1 SGHNT, CDR2 YYREEE (reference sequence). The V end lost 0 bases, the J end lost 3 bases, and 11 bases lay between the germline ends. The CDR3 reads CASSLEGKGTDTQYF. The CDR3 DNA reads as TGTGCCAGCAGCTTGGAAGGGAAGGGGACAGATACGCAGTATTTT.

The V call is TRBV6-6, the J call TRBJ1-3; perhaps TRBD1 as D (5 bases). CDR1 is MNHNY, CDR2 SVGAGI, per germline (reference sequence). The CDR3 contains 16 residues. The V and J ends lost 2 bases and 0 bases respectively, with 11 bases between them. CDR3 region: CASSYVDIISGNTIYF. CDR3 DNA sequence: TGTGCCAGCAGTTACGTGGACATCATCTCTGGAAACACCATATATTTT.

The J gene is TRBJ1-5, the V gene TRBV7-9; 8 bases fit TRBD1. The V gene end was trimmed by 3 bases and the J gene end by 7 bases; junction bases not matched to a gene: 8. Looked up from germline, CDR1 is SEHNR and CDR2 is FQNEAQ (reference sequence). This CDR3 is 15 amino acids long. The CDR3 DNA reads TGTGCCAGCAGCTTCGGACAGGGAGGGAGCCAGCCCCAGCATTTT. Protein: CASSFGQGGSQPQHF.

This chain's CDR3 is CASSPGRSSGNTIYF. The DNA for the CDR3 is TGTGCCAGCAGCCCCGGGAGATCCTCTGGAAACACCATATATTTT. This sequence joins TRBV7-6 and TRBJ1-3; D unclear. CDR1 and CDR2 (germline): SGHVS, FNYEAQ. The V end lost 5 bases, the J end lost 0 bases, and 11 bases lay between the germline ends. There are 15 residues in the CDR3. Using reference TRBV7-6 and TRBJ1-3 for the parts outside the CDR3, the full variable domain is GAGVSQSPRYKVTKRGQDVALRCDPISGHVSLYWYRQALGQGPEFLTYFNYEAQQDKSGLPNDRFSAERPEGSISTLTIQRTEQRDSAMYRCASSPGRSSGNTIYFGEGSWLTVV.

This chain uses TRBV18 with TRBJ1-2; 7 positions agree with TRBD1. J was trimmed by 1 base and V by 3 bases; bases with no gene match: 5. The germline V gene has CDR1 KGHSH and CDR2 LQKENI. The CDR3 totals 15 residues. Here the CDR3 DNA reads TGTGCCAGCTCACCGCAGGGGGAGATTAACTATGGCTACACCTTC. This codes for CASSPQGEINYGYTF.